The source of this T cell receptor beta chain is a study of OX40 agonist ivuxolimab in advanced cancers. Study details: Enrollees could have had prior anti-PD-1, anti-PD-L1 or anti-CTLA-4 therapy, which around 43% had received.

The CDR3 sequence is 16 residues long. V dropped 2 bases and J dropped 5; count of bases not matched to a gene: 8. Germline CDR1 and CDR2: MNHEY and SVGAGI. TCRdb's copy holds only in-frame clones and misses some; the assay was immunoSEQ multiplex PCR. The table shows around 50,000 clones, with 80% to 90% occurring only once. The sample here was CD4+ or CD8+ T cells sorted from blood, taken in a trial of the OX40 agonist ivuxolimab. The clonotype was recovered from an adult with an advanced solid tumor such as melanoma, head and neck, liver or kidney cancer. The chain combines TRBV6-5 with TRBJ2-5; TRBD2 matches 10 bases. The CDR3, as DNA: TGTGCCAGCAGTTACGGAAGCGGGGGGGTAGTGGAGACCCAGTACTTC. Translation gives CASSYGSGGVVETQYF.